These 10 T cell receptor beta chains were sequenced from one sample in a study of blood T cell repertoires in COVID-19. Sequencing was performed with immunoSEQ multiplex PCR; in TCRdb, only in-frame clones are kept and a portion is missing. The sample contains some 250,000 clones, around 87% of which appear only once. Sequencing was done on a sample of peripheral blood. The receptor source for this set is a woman aged 70-85 years with active or convalescent COVID-19.

This chain uses TRBV7-2 with TRBJ2-3; tentatively, D is TRBD2 (6 bases). Germline lookup yields CDR1 SGHTA and CDR2 FQGNSA. The CDR3 has 15 residues. Between the trimmed V and J ends, which lost 5 bases and 6 bases, there was a span of 18 bases. This CDR3 is CASSQAGRIDDTQYF. The CDR3 DNA is TGTGCCAGCAGCCAGGCCGGGAGAATCGACGATACGCAGTATTTT.

This chain connects TRBV7-2 to TRBJ2-3; D is possibly TRBD2 (6 bases). The CDR3 runs 16 residues. Germline V CDR1 and CDR2: SGHTA, FQGNSA. V lost 5 bases, J lost 4 bases, and 19 bases lay in between. The DNA of the CDR3 is TGTGCCAGCAGCCTTGGGTTGTATCCGGGGGCAGATACGCAGTATTTT. It encodes CASSLGLYPGADTQYF.

The chain employs TRBV29-1 and TRBJ1-2, with TRBD1 identical over 9 bases. V shed 5 bases and J 8 bases; nucleotides not matched to a gene: 12. The CDR3 is 14 amino acids. Germline CDR1 reads SQVTM; CDR2 reads ANQGSEA. The CDR3 nucleotides read TGCAGCGTTAAAAAGGGTGGGGGACAGGGAGGCTACACCTTC. It is translated as CSVKKGGGQGGYTF.

This chain connects TRBV4-1 to TRBJ1-5; D possibly corresponds to TRBD1 (5 bases). The CDR3 is made up of 16 amino acids. The V gene lost 4 bases and the J gene lost 4 bases, with 17 bases spanning the gap. The germline V gene encodes CDR1 MGHRA and CDR2 YSYEKL. CDR3 coding DNA: TGCGCCAGCAGCCCTTTTGACGCTAGGGGTAATCAGCCCCAGCATTTT. Translating it yields CASSPFDARGNQPQHF.

J is TRBJ1-1 and V is TRBV19, with 8 positions matching TRBD1. Germline lookup yields CDR1 LNHDA and CDR2 SQIVND (reference sequence). Trimming at V came to 5 bases and at J to 4 bases, leaving 6 bases not matched to a gene. This CDR3 region has 14 residues. CDR3 in DNA: TGTGCCAGTAGTGGACAGGGTGTGGTCACTGAAGCTTTCTTT. Its translation is CASSGQGVVTEAFF.

This chain joins TRBV7-9 and TRBJ1-1; D call uncertain. The germline gives CDR1 SEHNR, CDR2 FQNEAQ (reference sequence). The CDR3 totals 13 residues. Between the trimmed V and J ends, which lost 1 base and 5 bases, there was a span of 8 bases. The CDR3 here is CASSLGRRTEAFF. CDR3 nucleotide sequence: TGTGCCAGCAGCTTAGGGAGGCGTACTGAAGCTTTCTTT.

The chain carries TRBV20-1 and TRBJ2-7; D unclear. Germline CDR1 and CDR2: DFQATT and SNEGSKA (reference sequence). Trimming stripped 3 bases from V and 2 bases from J, with 11 bases between. The CDR3 runs to 13 residues. This CDR3 is CSASPGSTYEQYF. CDR3 nucleotide sequence: TGCAGTGCTAGTCCTGGCAGTACCTACGAGCAGTACTTC.

The chain carries TRBV6-5 and TRBJ2-7, with D possibly being TRBD2 (6 bases). Trimming took 10 bases from V and 2 from J, leaving 12 bases between them. CDR3 length: 12 residues. Germline V CDR1 and CDR2: MNHEY, SVGAGI. The chain's CDR3 is CATRGGTYEQYF. The CDR3 DNA reads TGTGCCACCCGGGGAGGAACCTACGAGCAGTACTTC.

This chain uses TRBV7-2 with TRBJ2-6; D is possibly TRBD2 (6 bases). In germline, CDR1 is SGHTA, CDR2 FQGNSA. This CDR3 spans 16 amino acids. Trimming cost V 2 bases and J 2 bases, with 10 bases left between them. The CDR3 DNA sequence: TGTGCCAGCAGCTTAAAGGGGACTGCTGGGGCCAACGTCCTGACTTTC. This encodes CASSLKGTAGANVLTF.

The sample holds a few counts of this clone. The gene calls are TRBV21-1 and TRBJ1-1. TRBV21-1 is deemed a pseudogene. The CDR3 covers 16 residues. CDR3 amino acids: CASSKRRKKRYTEAFF. CDR3 in DNA: TGTGCCAGCAGCAAACGAAGAAAGAAGCGTTACACTGAAGCTTTCTTT.